This T cell receptor beta chain was sequenced in a study of T cell responses to AZD1222 COVID-19 vaccine. Study conclusions and caveats: Among the donors, most were white British and more were female, and clonal diversity was possibly underestimated. Reportedly, nearly half the spike-specific TCRs target unmutated variant regions.

The CDR3 length is 17 residues. The ends were cut back, 5 bases at V and 0 bases at J, with 17 bases in the middle. Germline CDR1 reads LNHDA; CDR2 reads SQIVND (reference sequence). Remarks on this clone: Antigen: not known.

Sequenced by immunoSEQ multiplex PCR; TCRdb stores in-frame clones only, minus some. The sample records some 150,000 clones, 92% being singletons. The sequencing here drew on peripheral blood, taken on day 0 of AZD1222 vaccination. This sequence joins TRBV19 and TRBJ2-1, with unresolved D. This receptor was taken from an adult in good health. CDR3 nucleotide sequence: TGTGCCAGTAGTCTCCTCCCCTCCGCGCTCTCCTACAATGAGCAGTTCTTC. Translation: CASSLLPSALSYNEQFF.